This TCR beta chain comes out of a study of early T cells in non-severe SARS-CoV-2 infection (dated by TCRdb to 2020 to 2023). A note on the overall study: Bulk RNA from unsorted whole blood was used for TCR sequencing, so alpha and beta chains could not be paired.

Overall study results and their limits: Matching against VDJdb was skewed toward anti-spike CD8 responses, likely underestimated virus-specific expansions, and missed private and CD4 specificities.

The study was a case-control design nested within a healthcare worker cohort in London, UK, with weekly nasopharyngeal swab PCR tests and blood sampling. Healthcare workers were recruited between 23 and 31 March 2020, during the week of the UK lockdown, and were followed weekly for up to roughly 15 weeks. Libraries came from 5' RACE. Data came from a NextSeq 500. To correct for sequencing error and PCR bias, the TCR library protocol tagged individual cDNA molecules with unique molecular identifiers. Both TCR alpha and beta chains were sequenced, and tight co-correlation was observed between alpha and beta sequence abundances in each sample. The paper's data handling went like this. Decombinator V4 was used to perform V gene, J gene and CDR3 annotation of TCR sequences. Expanded TCRs were defined as changing significantly between any two time points under a Poisson model with p below 0.0001. TCR abundances were normalised to the total number of TCRs sequenced in each sample and reported as counts per million. MAIT TCRs were defined by TRAV1-2 paired with TRAJ12, TRAJ20 or TRAJ33, and iNKT TCRs by TRAV10 paired with TRAJ18. VDJdb, accessed 1 November 2021, was searched for CMV, EBV and SARS-CoV-2 annotated TCRs, excluding TCRs annotated for multiple antigens. TCRdb reran the public reads through fastp at Q25 and MiXCR, keeping productive beta chains. Every distinct CDR3 protein forms one entry, paired with its most common genes and DNA. Here the V and J calls rest on TCRdb's processing, not on the authors' analysis. Within this sample are about 56,000 distinct CDR3 sequences, with 10% to 15% of them counted one time only. The top ten constitute around 2.8% of the sample.

Inclusive of the bounding cysteine and phenylalanine, the CDR3 is 11 residues long. The read is trimmed to its CDR3 DNA, 33 bases read in frame from base 1. V is clipped by 3 bases and J by 8 bases, and the sequence between their germline boundaries is 10 bases long. Taken from the germline V gene (reference sequence), the CDR1 and CDR2 loops are DFQATT and SNEGSKA. This clonotype was observed at least ten times. Its recognized antigen is unknown. It has no much larger one-base neighbor in the sample; base qualities were not kept. This receptor chain uses TRBV20-1 and TRBJ1-1; there is no confident call for the D gene. The specimen sequenced was whole blood. The receptor comes from an adult who was a healthcare worker with PCR-confirmed SARS-CoV-2 infection or an uninfected control (not recorded which). The CDR3 in this case is CSASLGREAFF. The nucleotide sequence is given as TGCAGTGCTAGTCTAGGGCGGGAAGCTTTCTTT.